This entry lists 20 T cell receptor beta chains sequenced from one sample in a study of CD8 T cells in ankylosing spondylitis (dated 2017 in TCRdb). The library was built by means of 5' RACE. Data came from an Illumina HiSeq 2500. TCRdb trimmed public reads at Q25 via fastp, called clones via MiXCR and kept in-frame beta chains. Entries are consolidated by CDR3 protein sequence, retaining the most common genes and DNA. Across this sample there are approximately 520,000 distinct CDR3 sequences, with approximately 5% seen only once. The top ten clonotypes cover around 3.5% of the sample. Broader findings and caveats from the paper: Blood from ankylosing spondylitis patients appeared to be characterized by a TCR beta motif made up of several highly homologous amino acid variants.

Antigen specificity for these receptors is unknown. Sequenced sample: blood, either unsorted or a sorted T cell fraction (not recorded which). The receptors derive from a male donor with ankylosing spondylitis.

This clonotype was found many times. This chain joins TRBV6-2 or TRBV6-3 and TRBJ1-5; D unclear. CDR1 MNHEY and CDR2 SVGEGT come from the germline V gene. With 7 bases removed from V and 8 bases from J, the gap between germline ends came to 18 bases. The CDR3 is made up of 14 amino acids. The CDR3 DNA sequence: TGTGCCAGCATCGCAGGCCCAACGTCAAAGCCCCAGCATTTT. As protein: CASIAGPTSKPQHF.

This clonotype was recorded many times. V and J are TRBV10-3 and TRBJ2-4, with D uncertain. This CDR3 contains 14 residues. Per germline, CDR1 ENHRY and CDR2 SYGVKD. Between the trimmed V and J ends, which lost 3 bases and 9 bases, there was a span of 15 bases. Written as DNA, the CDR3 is TGTGCCATCAGTGAACGGTTAGAAGATCCCATTCAGTACTTC. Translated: CAISERLEDPIQYF.

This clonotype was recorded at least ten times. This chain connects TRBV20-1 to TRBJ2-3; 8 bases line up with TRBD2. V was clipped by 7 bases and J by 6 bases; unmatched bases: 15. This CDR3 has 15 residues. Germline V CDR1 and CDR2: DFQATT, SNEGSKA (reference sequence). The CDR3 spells CSVTPGGLASDTQYF. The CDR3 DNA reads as TGCAGTGTCACACCCGGAGGACTAGCCTCCGATACGCAGTATTTT.

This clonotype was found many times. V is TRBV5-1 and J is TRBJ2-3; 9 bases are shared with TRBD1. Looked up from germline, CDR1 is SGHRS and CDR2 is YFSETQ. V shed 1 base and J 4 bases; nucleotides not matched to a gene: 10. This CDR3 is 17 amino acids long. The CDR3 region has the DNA TGCGCCAGCAGCTTGAATCTTCCGGGACAGGGACCAGATACGCAGTATTTT. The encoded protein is CASSLNLPGQGPDTQYF.

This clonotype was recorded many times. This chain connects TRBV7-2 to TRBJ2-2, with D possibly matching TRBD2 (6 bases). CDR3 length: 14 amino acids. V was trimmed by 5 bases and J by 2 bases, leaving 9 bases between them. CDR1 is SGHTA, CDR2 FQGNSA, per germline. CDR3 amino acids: CASSRDFNTGELFF. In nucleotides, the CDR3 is TGTGCCAGCAGCCGGGACTTCAACACCGGGGAGCTGTTTTTT.

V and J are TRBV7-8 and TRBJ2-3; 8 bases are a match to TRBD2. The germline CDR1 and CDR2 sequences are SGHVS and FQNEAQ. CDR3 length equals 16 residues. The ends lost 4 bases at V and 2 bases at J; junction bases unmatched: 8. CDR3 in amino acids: CASSYVAGFPTDTQYF. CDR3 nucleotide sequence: TGTGCCAGCAGCTACGTAGCGGGGTTTCCCACAGATACGCAGTATTTT.

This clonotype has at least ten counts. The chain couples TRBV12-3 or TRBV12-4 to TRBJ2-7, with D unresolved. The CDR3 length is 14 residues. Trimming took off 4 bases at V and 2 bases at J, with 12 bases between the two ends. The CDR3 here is CASSSSTLTYEQYF. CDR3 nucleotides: TGTGCCAGCAGTTCGTCGACTCTAACCTACGAGCAGTACTTC.

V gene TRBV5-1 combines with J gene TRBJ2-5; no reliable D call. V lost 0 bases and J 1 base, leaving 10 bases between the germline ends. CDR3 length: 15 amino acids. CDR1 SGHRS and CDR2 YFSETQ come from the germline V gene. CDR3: CASSLVLTTQETQYF. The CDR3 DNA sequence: TGCGCCAGCAGCTTGGTATTGACCACCCAAGAGACCCAGTACTTC.

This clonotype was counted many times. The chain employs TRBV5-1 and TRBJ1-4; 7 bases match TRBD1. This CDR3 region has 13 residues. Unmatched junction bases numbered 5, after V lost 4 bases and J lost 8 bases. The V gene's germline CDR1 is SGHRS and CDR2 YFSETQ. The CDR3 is CASSVGTAEKLFF. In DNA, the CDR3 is TGCGCCAGCAGCGTAGGGACAGCCGAAAAACTGTTTTTT.

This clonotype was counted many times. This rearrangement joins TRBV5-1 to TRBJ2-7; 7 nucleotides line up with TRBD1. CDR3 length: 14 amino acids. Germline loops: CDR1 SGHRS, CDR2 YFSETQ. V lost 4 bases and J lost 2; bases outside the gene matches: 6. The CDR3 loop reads CASSLLQGPYEQYF. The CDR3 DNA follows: TGCGCCAGCAGCCTTCTACAGGGGCCCTACGAGCAGTACTTC.

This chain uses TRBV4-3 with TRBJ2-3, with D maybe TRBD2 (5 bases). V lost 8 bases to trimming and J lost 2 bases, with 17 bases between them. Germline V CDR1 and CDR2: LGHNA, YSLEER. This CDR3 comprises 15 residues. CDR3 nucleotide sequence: TGCGCCAGCCGATATTCAATAGCGACCACAGATACGCAGTATTTT. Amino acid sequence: CASRYSIATTDTQYF.

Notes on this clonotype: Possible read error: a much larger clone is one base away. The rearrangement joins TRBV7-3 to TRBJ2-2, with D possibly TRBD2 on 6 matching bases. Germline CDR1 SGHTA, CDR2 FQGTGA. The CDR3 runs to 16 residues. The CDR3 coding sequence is TGTGCCTGCAGCTTATTGGCGGGGCCCAGCACCGGGGAGCTGTTTTTT. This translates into CACSLLAGPSTGELFF.

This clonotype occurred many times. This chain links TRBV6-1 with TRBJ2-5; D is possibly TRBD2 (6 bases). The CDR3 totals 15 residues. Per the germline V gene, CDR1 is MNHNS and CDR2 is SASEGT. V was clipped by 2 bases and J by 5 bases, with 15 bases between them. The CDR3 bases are TGTGCCAGCAGTGAAATTGCCTCGGGGAGGGAGACCCAGTACTTC. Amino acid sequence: CASSEIASGRETQYF.

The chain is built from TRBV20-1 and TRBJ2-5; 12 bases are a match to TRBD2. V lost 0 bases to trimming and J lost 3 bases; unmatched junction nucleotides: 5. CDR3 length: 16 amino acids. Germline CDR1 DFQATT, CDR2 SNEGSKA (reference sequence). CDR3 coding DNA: TGCAGTGCTAGAGACCGACTAGCGGGAGTTAAAGAGACCCAGTACTTC. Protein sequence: CSARDRLAGVKETQYF.

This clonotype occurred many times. CDR3 sequence reads: CASSFGRGGYWDEQFF. CDR3 sequence (DNA): TGCGCCAGCAGCTTTGGTCGGGGGGGCTATTGGGATGAGCAGTTCTTC. This chain joins TRBV5-1 and TRBJ2-1, with TRBD2 matching over 8 bases. The CDR3 is 16 amino acids. With 2 bases clipped from V and 8 bases from J, the junction kept 12 bases outside the gene matches. Germline CDR1 is SGHRS and CDR2 is YFSETQ.

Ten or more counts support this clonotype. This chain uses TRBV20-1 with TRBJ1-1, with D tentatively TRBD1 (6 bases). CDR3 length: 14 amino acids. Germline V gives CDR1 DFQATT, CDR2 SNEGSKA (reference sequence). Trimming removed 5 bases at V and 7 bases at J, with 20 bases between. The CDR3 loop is CSAYKSGAPNEAFF. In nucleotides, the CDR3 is TGCAGTGCTTATAAATCAGGGGCCCCCAATGAAGCTTTCTTT.

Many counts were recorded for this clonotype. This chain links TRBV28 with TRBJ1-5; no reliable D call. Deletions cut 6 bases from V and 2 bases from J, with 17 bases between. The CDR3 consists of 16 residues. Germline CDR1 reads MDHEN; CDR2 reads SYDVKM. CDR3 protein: CASSSLWGFGNQPQHF. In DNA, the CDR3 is TGTGCCAGCAGCTCACTCTGGGGATTCGGCAATCAGCCCCAGCATTTT. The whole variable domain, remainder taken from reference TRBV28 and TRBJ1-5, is DVKVTQSSRYLVKRTGEKVFLECVQDMDHENMFWYRQDPGLGLRLIYFSYDVKMKEKGDIPEGYSVSREKKERFSLILESASTNQTSMYLCASSSLWGFGNQPQHFGDGTRLSIL.

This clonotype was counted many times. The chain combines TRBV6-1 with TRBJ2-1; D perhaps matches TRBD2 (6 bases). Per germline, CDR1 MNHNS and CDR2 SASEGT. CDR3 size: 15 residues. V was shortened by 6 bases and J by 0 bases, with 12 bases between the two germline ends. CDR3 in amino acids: CASRPPGGSYNEQFF. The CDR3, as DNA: TGTGCCAGCAGGCCCCCCGGGGGCTCCTACAATGAGCAGTTCTTC.

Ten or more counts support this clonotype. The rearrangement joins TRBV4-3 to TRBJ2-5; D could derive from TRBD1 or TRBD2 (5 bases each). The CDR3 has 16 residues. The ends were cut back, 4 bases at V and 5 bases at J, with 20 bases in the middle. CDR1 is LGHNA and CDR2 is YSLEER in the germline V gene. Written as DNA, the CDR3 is TGCGCCAGCAGCCGCCTTACCGGGACCCAGAGGGAGACCCAGTACTTC. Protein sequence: CASSRLTGTQRETQYF.

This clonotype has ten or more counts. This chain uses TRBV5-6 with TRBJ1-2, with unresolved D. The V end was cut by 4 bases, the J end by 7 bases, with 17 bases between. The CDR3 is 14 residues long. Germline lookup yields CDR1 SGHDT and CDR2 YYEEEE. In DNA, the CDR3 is TGTGCCAGCAGCCCCCGCCCGGGGAATAGTGGCTACACCTTC. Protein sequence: CASSPRPGNSGYTF.